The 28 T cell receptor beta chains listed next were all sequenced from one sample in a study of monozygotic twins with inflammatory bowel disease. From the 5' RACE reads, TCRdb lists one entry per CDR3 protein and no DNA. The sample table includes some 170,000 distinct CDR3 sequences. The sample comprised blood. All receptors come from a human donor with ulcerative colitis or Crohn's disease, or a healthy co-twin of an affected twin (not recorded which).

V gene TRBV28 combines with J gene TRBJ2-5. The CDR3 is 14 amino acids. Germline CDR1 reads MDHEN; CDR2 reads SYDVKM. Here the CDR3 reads CASRPPVDQETQYF.

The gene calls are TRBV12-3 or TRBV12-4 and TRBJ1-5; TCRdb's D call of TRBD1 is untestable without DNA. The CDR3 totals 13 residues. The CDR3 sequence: CASSLNRGQPQHF.

The CDR3 sequence: CASSLSRQTYEQYF. The rearrangement uses TRBV27 and TRBJ2-7. The germline CDR1 and CDR2 sequences are MNHEY and SMNVEV (reference sequence). CDR3 size: 14 residues.

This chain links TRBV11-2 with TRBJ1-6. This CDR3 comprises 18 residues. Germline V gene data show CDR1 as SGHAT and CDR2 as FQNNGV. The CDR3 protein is CASSSRRTESSYNSPLHF.

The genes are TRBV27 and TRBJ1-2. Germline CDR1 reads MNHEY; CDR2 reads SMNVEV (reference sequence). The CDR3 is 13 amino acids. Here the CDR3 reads CASSSRGNGGYTF.

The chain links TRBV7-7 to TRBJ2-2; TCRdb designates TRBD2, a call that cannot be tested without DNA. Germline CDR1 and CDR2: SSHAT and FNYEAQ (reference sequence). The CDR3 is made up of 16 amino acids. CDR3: CASSRYSGANTGELFF.

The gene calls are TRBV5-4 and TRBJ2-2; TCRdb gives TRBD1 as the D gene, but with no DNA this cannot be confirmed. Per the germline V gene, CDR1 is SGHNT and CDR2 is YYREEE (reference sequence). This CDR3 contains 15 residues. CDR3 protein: CASRGGQGITGELFF.

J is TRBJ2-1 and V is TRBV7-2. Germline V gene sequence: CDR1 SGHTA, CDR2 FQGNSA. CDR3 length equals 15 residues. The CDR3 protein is CASSFSQSSYNEQFF.

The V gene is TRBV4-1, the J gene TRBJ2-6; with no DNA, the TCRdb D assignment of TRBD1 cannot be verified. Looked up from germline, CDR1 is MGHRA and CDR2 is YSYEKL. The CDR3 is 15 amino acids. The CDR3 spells CASSQTGAGANVLTF.

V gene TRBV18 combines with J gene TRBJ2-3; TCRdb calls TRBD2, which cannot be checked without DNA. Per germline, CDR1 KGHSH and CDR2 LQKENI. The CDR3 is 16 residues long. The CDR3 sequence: CASSPTGLTSKDTQYF.

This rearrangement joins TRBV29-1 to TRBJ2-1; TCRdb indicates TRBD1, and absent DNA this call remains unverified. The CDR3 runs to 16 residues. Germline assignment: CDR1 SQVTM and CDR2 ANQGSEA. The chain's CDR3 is CSVVVGGQGRPNEQFF.

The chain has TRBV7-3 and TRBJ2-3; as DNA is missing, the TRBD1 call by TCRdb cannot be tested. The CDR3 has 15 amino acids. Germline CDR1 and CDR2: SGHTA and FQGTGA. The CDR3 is CASSQTGQGTDTQYF.

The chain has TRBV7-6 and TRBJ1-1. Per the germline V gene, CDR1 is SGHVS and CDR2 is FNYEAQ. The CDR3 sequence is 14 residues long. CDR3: CASSFGGPDTEAFF.

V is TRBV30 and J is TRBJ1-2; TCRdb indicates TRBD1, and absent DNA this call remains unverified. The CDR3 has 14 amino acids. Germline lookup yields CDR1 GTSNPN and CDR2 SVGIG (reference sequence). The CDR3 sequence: CAWSPTGILYGYTF.

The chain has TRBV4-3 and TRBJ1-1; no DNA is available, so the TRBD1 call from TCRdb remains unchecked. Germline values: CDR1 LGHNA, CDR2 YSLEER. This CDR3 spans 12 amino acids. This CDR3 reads CASSQDRGGAFF.

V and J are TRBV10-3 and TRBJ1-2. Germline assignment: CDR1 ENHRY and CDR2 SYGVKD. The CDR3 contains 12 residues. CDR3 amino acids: CAISTGSGGYTF.

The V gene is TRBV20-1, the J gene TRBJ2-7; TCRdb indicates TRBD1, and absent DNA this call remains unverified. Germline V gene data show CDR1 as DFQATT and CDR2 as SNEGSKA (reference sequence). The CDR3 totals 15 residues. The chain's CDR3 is CSARVGTGRPYEQYF.

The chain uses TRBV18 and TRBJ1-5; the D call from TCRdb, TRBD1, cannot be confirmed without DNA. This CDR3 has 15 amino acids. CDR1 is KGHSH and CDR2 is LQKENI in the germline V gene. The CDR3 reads CASSPQGHSNQPQHF.

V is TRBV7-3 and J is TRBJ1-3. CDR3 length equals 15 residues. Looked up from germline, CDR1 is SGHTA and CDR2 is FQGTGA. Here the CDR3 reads CASSLDPSSGNTIYF. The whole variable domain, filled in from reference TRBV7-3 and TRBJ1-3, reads GAGVSQTPSNKVTEKGKYVELRCDPISGHTALYWYRQSLGQGPEFLIYFQGTGAADDSGLPNDRFFAVRPEGSVSTLKIQRTERGDSAVYLCASSLDPSSGNTIYFGEGSWLTVV.

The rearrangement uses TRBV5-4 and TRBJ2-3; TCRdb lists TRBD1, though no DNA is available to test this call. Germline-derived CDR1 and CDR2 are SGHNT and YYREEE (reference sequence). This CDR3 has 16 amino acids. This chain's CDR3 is CASSLDLGQEFGTQYF.

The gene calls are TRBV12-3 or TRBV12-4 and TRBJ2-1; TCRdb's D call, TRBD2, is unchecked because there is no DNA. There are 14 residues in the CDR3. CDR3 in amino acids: CATTGTSGIDEQFF.

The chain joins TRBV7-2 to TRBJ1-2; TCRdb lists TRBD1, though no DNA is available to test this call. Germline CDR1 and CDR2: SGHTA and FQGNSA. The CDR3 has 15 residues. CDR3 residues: CASSDAGHLNYGYTF. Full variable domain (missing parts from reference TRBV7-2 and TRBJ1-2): GAGVSQSPSNKVTEKGKDVELRCDPISGHTALYWYRQSLGQGLEFLIYFQGNSAPDKSGLPSDRFSAERTGGSVSTLTIQRTQQEDSAVYLCASSDAGHLNYGYTFGSGTRLTVV.

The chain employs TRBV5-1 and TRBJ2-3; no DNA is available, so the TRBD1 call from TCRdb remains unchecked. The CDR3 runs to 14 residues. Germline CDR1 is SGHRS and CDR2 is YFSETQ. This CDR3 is CASSQGGSTDTQYF.

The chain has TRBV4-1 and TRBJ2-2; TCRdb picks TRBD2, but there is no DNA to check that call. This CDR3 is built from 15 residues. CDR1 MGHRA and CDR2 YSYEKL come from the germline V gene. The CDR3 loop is CASSQDPSGTGELFF.

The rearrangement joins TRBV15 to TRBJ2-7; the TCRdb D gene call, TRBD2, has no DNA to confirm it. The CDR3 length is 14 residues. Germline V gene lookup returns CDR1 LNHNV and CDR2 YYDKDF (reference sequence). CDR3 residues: CATREAGEGYEQYF.

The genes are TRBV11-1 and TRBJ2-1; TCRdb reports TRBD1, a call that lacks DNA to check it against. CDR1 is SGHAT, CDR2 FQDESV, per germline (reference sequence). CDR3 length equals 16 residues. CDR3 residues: CASSQLRGGGLNEQFF.

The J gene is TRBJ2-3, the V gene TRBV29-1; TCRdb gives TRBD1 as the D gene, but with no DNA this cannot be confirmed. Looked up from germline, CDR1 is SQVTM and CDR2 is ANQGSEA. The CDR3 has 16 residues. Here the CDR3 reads CSVAAGGGTSTDTQYF.

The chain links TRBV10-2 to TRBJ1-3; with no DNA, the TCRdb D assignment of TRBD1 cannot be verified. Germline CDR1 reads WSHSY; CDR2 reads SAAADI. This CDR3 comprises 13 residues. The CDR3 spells CASSSTGRNTIYF.